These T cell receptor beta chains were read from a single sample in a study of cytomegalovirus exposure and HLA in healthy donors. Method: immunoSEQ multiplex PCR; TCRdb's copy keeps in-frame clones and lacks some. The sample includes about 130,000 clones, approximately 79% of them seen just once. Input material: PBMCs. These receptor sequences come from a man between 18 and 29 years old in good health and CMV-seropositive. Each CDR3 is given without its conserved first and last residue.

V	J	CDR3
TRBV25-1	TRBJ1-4	ASSESGGRDEKLF
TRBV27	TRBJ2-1	ASSFILSGGASNEQF
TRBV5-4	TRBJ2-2	ASSRNIVRGGNTGELF
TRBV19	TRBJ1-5	ASSIWPTNNQPQH
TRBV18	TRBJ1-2	ASSTQRQGHSYGYT
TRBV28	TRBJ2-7	ASSLNYDEQY
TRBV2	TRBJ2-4	ASIDSSKNIQY
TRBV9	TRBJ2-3	ASSVANRAWGGTDTQY
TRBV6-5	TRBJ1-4	ASSYSGAEKLF
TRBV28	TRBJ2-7	ASSSSGTKSYEQY
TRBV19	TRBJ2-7	ASSMGSLRPPYEQY
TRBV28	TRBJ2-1	ASSLGQASYNEQF
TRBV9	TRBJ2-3	ASSVAGGMSTDTQY
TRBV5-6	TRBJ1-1	ASNPLGQAERTEAF
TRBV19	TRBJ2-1	ASSMASVDREQF
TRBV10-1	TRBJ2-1	ASSHFQGDEQF
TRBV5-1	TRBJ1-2	ASSLDGRNYGYT
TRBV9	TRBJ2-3	ASRKTGYPTDTQY
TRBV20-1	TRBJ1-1	SANREQAF
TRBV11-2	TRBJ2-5	ASTRLEREETQY
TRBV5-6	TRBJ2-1	ASSFRDRISYNEQF
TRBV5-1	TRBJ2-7	ASSVDSWEQY
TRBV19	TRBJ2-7	ASTAGGRYGEQY
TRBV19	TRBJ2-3	ASSGAGVIDTQY
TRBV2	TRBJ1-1	ASRETGAMNTEAF
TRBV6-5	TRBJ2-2	ASSPGQTGELF
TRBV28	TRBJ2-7	ASSFLTGASGEQY
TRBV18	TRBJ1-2	ASTPKTDSYGYT
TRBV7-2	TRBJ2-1	ASSLGAGTSWNEQF
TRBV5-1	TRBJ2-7	ASSLGTLYEQY
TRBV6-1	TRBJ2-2	ASRSAGAGELF
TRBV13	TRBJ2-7	ASSLEGLAAYEQY
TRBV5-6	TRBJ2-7	ASSPNPGQGSYEQY
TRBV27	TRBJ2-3	ASSQPSGSSDTQY
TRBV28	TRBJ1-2	ASSFGHSNYGYT
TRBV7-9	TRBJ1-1	ASSGASEAF
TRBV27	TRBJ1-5	ASSPDREEYQPQH
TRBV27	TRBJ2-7	ASSTGTGSYEQY
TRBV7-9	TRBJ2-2	ASSLPQGVGTGELF
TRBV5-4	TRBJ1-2	ASSPSGGYYGYT
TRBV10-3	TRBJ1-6	AIREQGNSPLH
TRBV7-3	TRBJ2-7	ASSPQGGYEQY
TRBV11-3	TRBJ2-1	ASSLVGGGAYNEQF
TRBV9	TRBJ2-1	ASSGAGVAYNERF
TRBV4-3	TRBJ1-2	ASSQGDRGDGYT
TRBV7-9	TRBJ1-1	ASSLALDLPNTEAF
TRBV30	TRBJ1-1	AWNGGGNTEAF
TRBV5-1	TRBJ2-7	ASSGTSGGASYEQY
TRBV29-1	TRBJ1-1	SVGQMNTEAF
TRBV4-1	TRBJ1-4	ASSQVPPGRNEKLF
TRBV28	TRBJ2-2	ASSLTAVRAGELF
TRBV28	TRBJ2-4	ASSWGEAKNIQY
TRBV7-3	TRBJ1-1	ASSLTRRGVTEAF
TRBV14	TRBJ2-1	ASSLSGRSSYNEQF
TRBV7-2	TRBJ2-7	ASRSPLRTGEISYEQY